This T cell receptor beta chain originates from a study of T cells in Graves' hyperthyroidism and ophthalmopathy. Study conclusions and caveats: Blood also showed most of the thyroid clonotypes that were expanded above 0.001. By a 13 V-J model, ophthalmopathy was set apart from stable hyperthyroidism.

Regarding this clonotype: Its specificity is unknown.

The study excluded patients with uncontrolled infection, other autoimmune disease, pregnancy or lactation. First hyperthyroidism diagnosis is when the blood sample was obtained, before any ophthalmopathy symptoms. Trimming cost V 6 bases and J 1 base, with 14 bases left between them. Per germline, CDR1 DFQATT and CDR2 SNEGSKA (reference sequence). The CDR3 consists of 14 residues. Using RNA transcripts as the source, TCR beta CDR3 regions were amplified. An initial round of RT-PCR targeting the TCR CDR3 relied on the HTBI primer set. TCRdb reprocessed the multiplex PCR reads via MiXCR and lists one record per CDR3 protein. The sample carries approximately 720,000 distinct CDR3 sequences, about 17% recorded once.

The sample consisted of blood. This TCR came from a woman aged 45 to 65 with Graves' hyperthyroidism that later progressed to Graves' ophthalmopathy. V is TRBV20-1 and J is TRBJ2-3; a weak D match, TRBD2 (6 bases). The chain's CDR3 is CSAPLATGTDTQYF. Here the CDR3 DNA reads TGCAGTGCCCCCCTAGCGACTGGCACAGATACGCAGTATTTT.